This is a list of T cell receptor beta chains from one sample in a study of vaccination and CD4 T cells after COVID-19. The antigens for these receptors are not known. TCRdb itself ran the PCR reads through MiXCR, one entry per CDR3 protein. The data contain almost 20,000 distinct CDR3 sequences, approximately 50% of them singletons. Sequences were obtained from CD4+ T cells from blood, cultured in vitro. The receptors were gathered from a human donor who had recovered from COVID-19. The CDR3 runs from the conserved cysteine through the conserved F or W. A D gene is named only where the DNA matches it firmly. Size is omitted from some rows. Given values are once, few, many or a class for expanded clones.

V gene	D gene	clone size	J gene	CDR3 DNA	CDR3 protein
TRBV2	-	-	TRBJ2-3	TGTGCCAGCAGTGTAAGAGATACGCAGTATTTT	CASSVRDTQYF
TRBV10-3	TRBD2	-	TRBJ2-3	TGTGCCATCAGTGGCGGGGCGGGCGGGAGAGCCGATACGCAGTATTTT	CAISGGAGGRADTQYF
TRBV24-1	-	-	TRBJ2-2	TGTGCCACCAGGGTAGCTGGAGCGACCACCGGGGAGCTGTTTTTT	CATRVAGATTGELFF
TRBV11-3	-	-	TRBJ2-1	TGTGCCAGCAGCTTAGATCATTTTTGGAGCTCCTACAATGAGCAGTTCTTC	CASSLDHFWSSYNEQFF
TRBV6-1	TRBD1	few	TRBJ2-5	TGTGCCAGCAGTAAAAGACAGGGGGGTCAAGAGACCCAGTACTTC	CASSKRQGGQETQYF
TRBV6-1	-	once	TRBJ2-3	TGTGCCAGCAGTAGCATAGATACGCAGTATTTT	CASSSIDTQYF
TRBV7-9	-	-	TRBJ1-2	TGTGCCAGCAGCTTAAGCACGCAGGGGCTTGGAGGCTACACCTTC	CASSLSTQGLGGYTF
TRBV7-3	-	-	TRBJ2-1	TGTGCCAGCAGCCGACAATCCAATGAGCAGTTCTTC	CASSRQSNEQFF
TRBV5-4	-	-	TRBJ2-1	TGTGCCAGCAGCTCGGTGAACAGAGTCTACAATGAGCAGTTCTTC	CASSSVNRVYNEQFF
TRBV11-2	-	-	TRBJ2-3	TGTGCCAGCAGCCCCCTTCGTCTGCGGCCTAGCACAGATACGCAGTATTTT	CASSPLRLRPSTDTQYF
TRBV6-5	-	-	TRBJ1-1	TGTGCCAGCAGTTACAGTGTCCGCGAGCCTGAAGCTTTCTTT	CASSYSVREPEAFF
TRBV20-1	-	once	TRBJ2-2	TGCAGTGCCCCCCGAGCGGGTCCTGCCGGGGAGCTGTTTTTT	CSAPRAGPAGELFF
TRBV5-6	-	-	TRBJ1-2	TGTGCCAGCAGCTTGGTATCTGGGTCCGGCACCTTC	CASSLVSGSGTF
TRBV4-1	-	few	TRBJ2-7	TGCGCCAGCAGCCAAGTGGACACAATTGGGACCTACGAGCAGTACTTC	CASSQVDTIGTYEQYF
TRBV20-1	-	-	TRBJ1-2	TGCAGTGCTAGAACTCGGACGGGGATGGGCTACACCTTC	CSARTRTGMGYTF
TRBV7-9	-	-	TRBJ2-1	TGTGCCAGCAGCTTAGAAGGGGCGGGGGAGCAGTTCTTC	CASSLEGAGEQFF
TRBV5-4	TRBD1	-	TRBJ1-2	TGTGCCAGCAGCTTGTCGGGACAGGAATATGGCTACACCTTC	CASSLSGQEYGYTF
TRBV10-2	-	few	TRBJ2-2	TGCGCCAGCAGTGTGGGCGGGGCCGGGGAGCTGTTTTTT	CASSVGGAGELFF
TRBV27	-	-	TRBJ2-3	TGTGCCAGCAGTTTGGGCCGGGCGGGCCTCACAGATACGCAGTATTTT	CASSLGRAGLTDTQYF
TRBV6-1	TRBD1	few	TRBJ1-4	TGTGCCAGCGGGGACAGCCGAAATGAAAAACTGTTTTTT	CASGDSRNEKLFF
TRBV6-1	-	few	TRBJ2-7	TGTGCCAGCAGCCGGCGGGTTCCCCACTACGAGCAGTACTTC	CASSRRVPHYEQYF
TRBV19	-	-	TRBJ1-6	TGTGCCAGTTCAGGGACCTACTATAATTCACCCCTCCACTTT	CASSGTYYNSPLHF
TRBV28	-	-	TRBJ1-5	TGTGCCAGCAGTTTATACCTCTCCGGAGGCAATCAGCCCCAGCATTTT	CASSLYLSGGNQPQHF
TRBV6-5	TRBD1	-	TRBJ1-1	TGTGCCAGCAGTTTCGGGACAGTCAGGAACACTGAAGCTTTCTTT	CASSFGTVRNTEAFF
TRBV7-2	-	few	TRBJ1-1	TGTGCCAGCAGCTTAGTCCCAGGGGCGAACACTGAAGCTTTCTTT	CASSLVPGANTEAFF
TRBV5-4	-	-	TRBJ1-3	TGTGCCAGCAGCCCTGGGGGGGCTGGAAACACCATATATTTT	CASSPGGAGNTIYF
TRBV20-1	TRBD1	-	TRBJ1-3	TGCAGTGCTCTCCCAGGGGGCCCTGGCAGCACCATATATTTT	CSALPGGPGSTIYF
TRBV6-5	TRBD1	few	TRBJ2-7	TGTGCCAGCAGTTACTCGATCACCCAGACAGGGTTCTTTTACGAGCAGTACTTC	CASSYSITQTGFFYEQYF
TRBV5-4	-	once	TRBJ1-1	TGTGCCAGCAGCTTGCAGGGACAGAACACTGAAGCTTTCTTT	CASSLQGQNTEAFF
TRBV15	TRBD2	-	TRBJ2-3	TGTGCCACCAGCAGAGAAGGCGGGAGGTCCGGTAATACGCAGTATTTT	CATSREGGRSGNTQYF
TRBV18	-	-	TRBJ1-5	TGTGCCAGCTCACCAGGTTATGGCAATCAGCCCCAGCATTTT	CASSPGYGNQPQHF
TRBV6-1	TRBD2	few	TRBJ2-3	TGTGCCAGCAGAACAACTAGCGGCTACACAGATACGCAGTATTTT	CASRTTSGYTDTQYF
TRBV3-1	-	-	TRBJ1-1	TGTGCCAGCAGCCGGCTCCCTAGACAGGCCACTGAAGCTTTCTTT	CASSRLPRQATEAFF
TRBV11-1	-	-	TRBJ1-1	TGTGCCAGCAGCTTAGTCCCGAACACTGAAGCTTTCTTT	CASSLVPNTEAFF
TRBV20-1	TRBD1	few	TRBJ2-7	TGCAGTGCCCCGGACAGGTCCTACGAGCAGTACTTC	CSAPDRSYEQYF
TRBV28	-	few	TRBJ1-1	TGTGCCAGCCTTCCCCCCGGGGACTGGAAGAACACTGAAGCTTTCTTT	CASLPPGDWKNTEAFF
TRBV19	-	few	TRBJ1-2	TGTGCCAGCACCACTAACTATGGCTACACCTTC	CASTTNYGYTF
TRBV9	TRBD1	few	TRBJ1-2	TGTGCCAGCAGCGTCGGCAGGGGGTATGGCTACACCTTC	CASSVGRGYGYTF
TRBV20-1	-	few	TRBJ1-2	TGCAGTGCTAGGGCAGATTCTAACTATGGCTACACCTTC	CSARADSNYGYTF
TRBV12-3/TRBV12-4	-	-	TRBJ2-1	TGTGCCAGCAGTTTGGCAGCTAGTCCTGAGCAGTTCTTC	CASSLAASPEQFF
TRBV5-1	-	few	TRBJ1-2	TGCGCCAGCAGCTTTCAGGGGTCCTCTTCTACTGTTAACTATGGCTACACCTTC	CASSFQGSSSTVNYGYTF
TRBV15	-	-	TRBJ2-5	TGTGCCACCAGCAGGCGGCTCGACGCCCAAGAGACCCAGTACTTC	CATSRRLDAQETQYF
TRBV11-2	-	-	TRBJ2-1	TGTGCCAGCAGCCCAAGGGTGTCCCGTAATGAGCAGTTCTTC	CASSPRVSRNEQFF
TRBV12-3/TRBV12-4	TRBD1	-	TRBJ1-5	TGTGCCAGCAGTTTAGGCGGACAGGGGAGTAATCAGCCCCAGCATTTT	CASSLGGQGSNQPQHF
TRBV28	-	-	TRBJ1-5	TGTGCCAGCAGTTTATCCCAGCCCCAGCATTTT	CASSLSQPQHF
TRBV5-1	-	-	TRBJ1-5	TGCGCCAGCAGCTTGGGGGGGTGGAATCAGCCCCAGCATTTT	CASSLGGWNQPQHF
TRBV20-1	TRBD2	few	TRBJ2-7	TGCAGTGCCTCCAGGACTAGCGCCTTGTACGAGCAGTACTTC	CSASRTSALYEQYF
TRBV6-5	-	-	TRBJ2-5	TGTGCCAGCAGTTACTCATACAGGCAAGAGACCCAGTACTTC	CASSYSYRQETQYF
TRBV28	TRBD2	-	TRBJ2-2	TGTGCCAGCAGTGGAACGGCGCGGGTAGCGGGGGTAGGGAACACCGGGGAGCTGTTTTTT	CASSGTARVAGVGNTGELFF
TRBV7-7	-	few	TRBJ2-1	TGTGCTAGCAGCTCTACCCCGGGAGTTGAGCAGTTCTTC	CASSSTPGVEQFF
TRBV15	TRBD1	-	TRBJ2-3	TGTGCCACCAGCAGAGATTGGGGGACAGGGTCTAGCACAGATACGCAGTATTTT	CATSRDWGTGSSTDTQYF
TRBV5-1	-	-	TRBJ2-5	TGCGCCAGCAGCCCTTTCGGGGATTCGGAGACCCAGTACTTC	CASSPFGDSETQYF
TRBV5-1	-	-	TRBJ1-1	TGCGCCAGTCTCCGGGACCCGGCGGGGAACACTGAAGCTTTCTTT	CASLRDPAGNTEAFF
TRBV19	-	-	TRBJ1-5	TGTGCCAGTAGTATAGACAATCAGCCCCAGCATTTT	CASSIDNQPQHF
TRBV28	-	-	TRBJ1-2	TGTGCCGCCTCCTCGTCTAACTATGGCTACACCTTC	CAASSSNYGYTF
TRBV2	-	few	TRBJ1-3	TGTGCCAGCAAACTACAGGGCCCTGGAAACACCATATATTTT	CASKLQGPGNTIYF
TRBV6-1	-	-	TRBJ1-5	TGTGCCAGCAGTCCGGGACAACGTCAGCCCCAGCATTTT	CASSPGQRQPQHF
TRBV12-3/TRBV12-4	TRBD1	-	TRBJ1-2	TGTGCCAGCAGTCCTCCGGGACAGACAGGGAATGGCTACACCTTC	CASSPPGQTGNGYTF